This is a list of T cell receptor beta chains from one sample in a study of post-analysis software for immune sequencing data. MiXCR, run by TCRdb on the PCR reads, gives a single entry per CDR3 protein. The sample records over 150,000 distinct CDR3 sequences, 30% being singletons. The sequenced sample was blood. Source of these receptors: a girl between 5 and 17 years old with multiple sclerosis. Each CDR3 is given without its conserved first and last residue. The order of the fields is clone size, V gene, D gene, CDR3 protein. The D gene is left open where the match is weak. The size of a clone is reported for some rows only, either as once, few or many, or as a class for expanded clones.

size: NA
V: TRBV6-5
D: NA
CDR3: ASKKTGGDYGYT

size: many
V: TRBV10-3
D: NA
CDR3: AIGAGRPDNEQF

size: NA
V: TRBV20-1
D: NA
CDR3: SALDVDLLREKLF

size: NA
V: TRBV3-1
D: NA
CDR3: ASSHDTYYNSPLH

size: many
V: TRBV27
D: TRBD2
CDR3: ASSSGTSYAYEQY

size: NA
V: TRBV11-2
D: NA
CDR3: ATLGGGTFTDTQY

size: NA
V: TRBV5-1
D: NA
CDR3: ASNLANEQF

size: NA
V: TRBV20-1
D: TRBD1
CDR3: SARATAGGWYNEQF

size: once
V: TRBV29-1
D: NA
CDR3: SVVRGEQF

size: many
V: TRBV12-3/TRBV12-4
D: TRBD2
CDR3: ASSYRGLAGNNEQF

size: few
V: TRBV6-5
D: NA
CDR3: ASTKGSVSHEQY

size: many
V: TRBV6-5
D: NA
CDR3: ASSYSSGASTGQY

size: NA
V: TRBV12-3/TRBV12-4
D: NA
CDR3: ASSSDSFSNYGYT

size: few
V: TRBV24-1
D: NA
CDR3: ATSDFPSASTDTQY